A selection of T cell receptor beta chains follows, all from one sample in a study of identical twins. One entry per CDR3 protein results from TCRdb running MiXCR on the 5' RACE reads. The profile shows hundreds of thousands of distinct CDR3 sequences, 8.5% to 9.5% of them singletons. The data also belong to a second study, concerning yellow fever vaccine responses in identical twins.

What was sequenced was PBMCs. Receptor source: a woman under 30 in good health. Each CDR3 is given with its conserved first and last residue. A D gene is named only where the DNA matches it firmly. Size tells how often a clone was seen (once, few, many) or the class of an expanded clone, and some rows leave it out.

TRBV3-1,NA,few,TRBJ2-3,CASSQDSDFADTQYF
TRBV14,NA,many,TRBJ1-5,CASSQDPRGPQHF
TRBV7-2,NA,NA,TRBJ2-1,CASSLVQGIQFF
TRBV6-1,TRBD1,few,TRBJ1-5,CASRGTGQGNQPQHF
TRBV12-3/TRBV12-4,NA,many,TRBJ1-5,CASTIGDQPQHF
TRBV27,NA,many,TRBJ2-7,CASSLSVLYEQYF
TRBV7-2,NA,many,TRBJ1-2,CASSSGDYGYTF
TRBV12-3/TRBV12-4,NA,NA,TRBJ2-1,CASSPTTVGRNEQFF
TRBV6-2/TRBV6-3,NA,many,TRBJ2-2,CASSYRTGELFF
TRBV11-2,TRBD1,few,TRBJ2-1,CASSFPGQGDNEQFF
TRBV3-1,NA,few,TRBJ1-3,CASSQDVIRSGNTIYF
TRBV10-3,TRBD1,many,TRBJ1-2,CAISGTGNYGYTF
TRBV3-1,NA,many,TRBJ2-7,CASSQSLGTYEQYF
TRBV4-1,TRBD2,NA,TRBJ2-7,CASSQGGGGRSYEQYF
TRBV28,TRBD2,few,TRBJ2-5,CASSLTLAGQETQYF
TRBV24-1,TRBD1,few,TRBJ2-1,CATSARPGTGAYNEQFF
TRBV7-2,TRBD1,many,TRBJ2-7,CASSMGQGWEQYF
TRBV9,NA,few,TRBJ2-3,CASSVTPDTQYF
TRBV7-2,TRBD1,few,TRBJ2-3,CASSTADRGTDTQYF
TRBV28,NA,NA,TRBJ2-1,CASSLGERLNNEQFF
TRBV29-1,NA,NA,TRBJ1-1,CSVEEPNTEAFF
TRBV7-2,NA,few,TRBJ2-7,CASSLESSTGEQYF
TRBV19,NA,few,TRBJ2-7,CASSAATHSSYEQYF
TRBV12-3/TRBV12-4,NA,many,TRBJ2-1,CASLGDSSYNEQFF
TRBV6-4,NA,NA,TRBJ1-2,CASSSAPGLGGYTF
TRBV10-3,NA,many,TRBJ2-5,CAIRGAEETQYF
TRBV28,NA,NA,TRBJ2-1,CASSPMTSQGHSSAFEQFF
TRBV6-6,NA,few,TRBJ1-1,CASSYSGRNEAFF
TRBV5-1,NA,many,TRBJ2-2,CASSQGRITGELFF
TRBV7-2,NA,many,TRBJ2-5,CASSSDRGTQYF
TRBV5-1,TRBD2,many,TRBJ2-2,CASSLVGLANTGELFF
TRBV10-1,TRBD2,few,TRBJ2-1,CASSTRKSGRDNEQFF
TRBV7-2,TRBD2,many,TRBJ2-7,CASSTGTSVYEQYF
TRBV18,NA,NA,TRBJ2-1,CASSPWLADNEQFF
TRBV7-2,NA,few,TRBJ2-7,CASGQGLSYEQYF
TRBV9,TRBD2,NA,TRBJ2-2,CASSAGLAGGANSAGELFF
TRBV28,NA,NA,TRBJ2-5,CASRLVDTGTQYF
TRBV2,TRBD2,few,TRBJ2-6,CASSALAGVGSSGANVLTF
TRBV5-1,TRBD1,many,TRBJ2-1,CASSLEGQGYNEQFF
TRBV10-3,NA,NA,TRBJ2-3,CAISPIGYTDTQYF
TRBV5-6,NA,NA,TRBJ2-1,CASSPPSIKFYNEQFF
TRBV24-1,NA,NA,TRBJ2-2,CATQIALSGELFF
TRBV6-1,NA,many,TRBJ1-6,CASTPGRRNSPLHF
TRBV20-1,NA,NA,TRBJ2-4,CFARDGRLAKNIQYF
TRBV7-2,TRBD2,few,TRBJ2-5,CASSLRFETLRLAGGKTQYF
TRBV29-1,TRBD2,few,TRBJ2-7,CSVTTSGNYEQYF
TRBV11-2,NA,NA,TRBJ2-5,CASSSSLLAGETQYF
TRBV12-3/TRBV12-4,TRBD1,few,TRBJ1-5,CASSPHQGAGNQPQHF